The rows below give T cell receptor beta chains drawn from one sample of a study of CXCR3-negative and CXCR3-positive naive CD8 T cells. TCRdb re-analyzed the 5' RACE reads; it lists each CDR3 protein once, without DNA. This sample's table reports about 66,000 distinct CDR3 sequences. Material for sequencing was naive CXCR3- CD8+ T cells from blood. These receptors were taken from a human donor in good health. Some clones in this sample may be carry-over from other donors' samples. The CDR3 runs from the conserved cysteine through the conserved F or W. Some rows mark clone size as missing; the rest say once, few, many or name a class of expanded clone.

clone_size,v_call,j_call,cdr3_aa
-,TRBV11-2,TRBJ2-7,CASSSTLAGAEQYF
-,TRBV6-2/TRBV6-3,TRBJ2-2,CASSYGGELFF
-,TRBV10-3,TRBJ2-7,CAISEPGEQYF
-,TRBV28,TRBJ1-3,CASSSGWGALYF
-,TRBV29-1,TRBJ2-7,CSVALRGLSDEQYF
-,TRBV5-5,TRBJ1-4,CASSAAGTSATNEKLFF
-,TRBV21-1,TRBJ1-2,CASSKGGQLNYGYTF
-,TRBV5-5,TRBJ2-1,CASSLGTGKYNEQFF
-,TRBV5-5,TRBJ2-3,CASRGGNTLSTDTQYF
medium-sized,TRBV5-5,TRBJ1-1,CASSPHASTEAFF
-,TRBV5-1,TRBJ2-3,CASSSEADTQYF
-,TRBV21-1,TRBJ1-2,CASSYRTGRCNGYTF
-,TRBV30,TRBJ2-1,CAWSSTGERGSNEQFF
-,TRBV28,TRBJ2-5,CASSSPYLTGNWQETQYF
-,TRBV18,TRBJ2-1,CASSPPSSNEQFF
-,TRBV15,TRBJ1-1,CATSRSRSQGWTEAFF
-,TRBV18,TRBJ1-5,CASSQHRRVGHYDQPQHF
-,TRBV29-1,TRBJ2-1,CSAEGTSGANEQFF
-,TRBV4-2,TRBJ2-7,CASSPILDGSYEQYF
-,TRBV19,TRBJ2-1,CASSIGQNEQFF